This note documents a single T cell receptor beta chain sequence. Germline V gene lookup returns CDR1 MGHDK and CDR2 SYGVNS. This CDR3 is built from 14 residues. Between the trimmed V and J ends, which lost 1 base and 8 bases, there was a span of 9 bases. Per the authors' pipeline: Using reference gene primer amplification, nucleated cell counts were estimated. Data came from immunoSEQ multiplex PCR; TCRdb stores just in-frame clones and leaves some out. The DNA gave D and trimming, while V, J and clone size come from that table. The table shows about 140,000 clones, with about 82% occurring only once. The sample is drawn from a study of blood T cell repertoires in COVID-19. Study background: There were acute and convalescent COVID-19 samples, and they came from the United States, Italy and Spain.

The V and J genes are TRBV25-1 and TRBJ1-6; no reliable D call. The receptor was derived from a woman aged 55-69 years with acute or convalescent COVID-19. The sequencing input was peripheral blood. CDR3 sequence: CASSESRRDSPLHF. The CDR3 nucleotides are TGTGCCAGCAGTGAATCCAGGAGGGATTCACCCCTCCACTTT. The variable domain in full, completed from reference TRBV25-1 and TRBJ1-6, reads EADIYQTPRYLVIGTGKKITLECSQTMGHDKMYWYQQDPGMELHLIHYSYGVNSTEKGDLSSESTVSRIRTEHFPLTLESARPSHTSQYLCASSESRRDSPLHFGNGTRLTVT.